The clone carrying this TCR beta chain showed up many times. CDR1 MGHDK and CDR2 SYGVNS come from the germline V gene. J lost 3 bases, V lost 5 bases, and 1 base had no gene match. The CDR3 extends over 13 amino acids. PCR was performed a second time for roughly 7 to 11 cycles using a sample-barcoded 5' primer and a J-beta primer mix. Per sample, CDR3-containing paired-end reads numbered at least 2.5 million. A single record per CDR3 protein comes from TCRdb applying MiXCR to the 5' RACE reads. The sample contains hundreds of thousands of distinct CDR3 sequences, more than 20% of which appear only once. This sample stems from a study of blood T cells in healthy people across ages.

The TCR sequence derives from a man between 65 and 85 years old in good health. The chain employs TRBV25-1 and TRBJ2-7; 10 bases line up with TRBD1. Input material: blood. The chain's CDR3 is CASSRTGGYEQYF. CDR3 DNA: TGTGCCAGCAGTAGGACAGGGGGCTACGAGCAGTACTTC.